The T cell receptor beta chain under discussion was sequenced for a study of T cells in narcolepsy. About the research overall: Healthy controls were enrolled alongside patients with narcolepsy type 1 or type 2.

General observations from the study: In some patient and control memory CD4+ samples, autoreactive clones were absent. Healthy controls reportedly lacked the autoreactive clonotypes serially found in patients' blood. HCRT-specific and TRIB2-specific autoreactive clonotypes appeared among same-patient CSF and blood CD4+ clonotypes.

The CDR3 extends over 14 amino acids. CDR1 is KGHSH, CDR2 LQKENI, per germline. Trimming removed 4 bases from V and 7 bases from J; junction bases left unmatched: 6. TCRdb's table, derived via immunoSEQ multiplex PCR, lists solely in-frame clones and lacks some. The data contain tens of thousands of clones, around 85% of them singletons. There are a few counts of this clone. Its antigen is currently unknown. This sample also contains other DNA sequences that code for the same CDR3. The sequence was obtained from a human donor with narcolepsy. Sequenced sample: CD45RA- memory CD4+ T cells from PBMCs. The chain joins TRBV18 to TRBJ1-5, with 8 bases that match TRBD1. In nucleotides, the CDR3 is TGTGCCAGCTCACGAGACAGGGGTCGACAGCCCCAGCATTTT. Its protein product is CASSRDRGRQPQHF.